This T cell receptor (beta chain) was sequenced for a study of blood T cell repertoires in COVID-19. Study overall: COVID-19 samples, acute and convalescent, were from the United States, Italy and Spain. The cDNA or gDNA used as material had been derived from T cells, B-cell-depleted T cells, or PBMCs.

Seattle patients were enrolled during active infection and followed longitudinally. Methods used by the authors: Estimates of nucleated cell counts were drawn from the amplification of reference gene primers. Sequencing used immunoSEQ multiplex PCR; TCRdb keeps in-frame clones, though not all of them. From that table come the V and J calls and clone size; the DNA was used to work out D and trimming. The sample yields more than 250,000 clones, 70% to 90% seen once. The CDR3 runs 16 residues. V lost 0 bases and J lost 2, with 11 bases in between. Germline V gene sequence: CDR1 MNHEY, CDR2 SVGAGI. The sequencing input was peripheral blood. The chain uses TRBV6-5 and TRBJ2-1; possibly TRBD1 for D (5 bases). The clonotype comes from a woman in her twenties or thirties with COVID-19, enrolled during active disease. CDR3 nucleotide sequence: TGTGCCAGCAGTTACTCAGGCAGGGCCACCTACAATGAGCAGTTCTTC. It translates to CASSYSGRATYNEQFF.